Sequencing of this T cell receptor (beta chain) was carried out in a study of blood T cell repertoires in COVID-19. Per germline, CDR1 SGHRS and CDR2 YFSETQ. The CDR3 sequence is 14 residues long. The trim removed 4 bases at V and 6 bases at J, leaving 3 bases unmatched. In the authors' workflow: Estimation of nucleated cell counts was performed using reference gene primer amplification. The assay was immunoSEQ multiplex PCR, and TCRdb's table has in-frame clones only and misses some. D and trimming come from the DNA, and the V and J calls and clone size come from that table. The data show a few hundred thousand clones, with around 85% seen just once and 2.2% held by the top ten.

This chain connects TRBV5-1 to TRBJ2-3; 12 bases line up with TRBD2. The TCR was taken from a man aged 25-40 years who had recovered from COVID-19. What was sequenced was PBMCs or T cells enriched from blood (not recorded which). The CDR3 protein is CASSELAGGDTQYF. The CDR3 nucleotides read TGCGCCAGCAGCGAACTAGCGGGGGGCGATACGCAGTATTTT.